The 10 T cell receptor beta chains below all came from one sample that was sequenced in a study of shared clonotypes between healthy human individuals. Using immunoSEQ multiplex PCR, the repertoire was profiled, and TCRdb retains in-frame clones only, with some absent. This sample has around 940,000 clones, with roughly 72% found just once. Material: memory CD4+ T cells sorted from blood. Subset meaning: CD45RA-negative fraction. These receptors were obtained from a man aged 18 to 30 in good health.

The chain has TRBV5-6 and TRBJ2-7, with D uncertain. CDR1 and CDR2 from the germline V gene are SGHDT and YYEEEE. The CDR3 is 14 residues long. Trimming took off 5 bases at V and 5 bases at J, with 17 bases between the two ends. CDR3 nucleotides: TGTGCCAGCAGGATTGACGGGCAATTAGACGAGCAGTACTTC. Protein sequence: CASRIDGQLDEQYF.

The V and J genes are TRBV19 and TRBJ1-5; 9 bases are shared with TRBD1. CDR1 and CDR2 (germline): LNHDA, SQIVND (reference sequence). The V segment lost 1 base and the J segment 7 bases; nucleotides outside the gene matches: 17. This CDR3 region has 19 residues. CDR3: CASSIGSGTGWMFGQPQHF. As DNA, the CDR3 is TGTGCCAGTAGTATAGGCTCCGGGACAGGGTGGATGTTTGGACAGCCCCAGCATTTT.

In DNA, the CDR3 is TGTGCCAGCAGCTTAGACCGGGACAGGGGACAGTACTTC. Translated, it gives CASSLDRDRGQYF. V is TRBV11-2 and J is TRBJ2-7; TRBD1 agrees at 10 bases. Trimming at V came to 0 bases and at J to 10 bases, leaving 3 bases not matched to a gene. Per germline, CDR1 SGHAT and CDR2 FQNNGV. The CDR3 sequence is 13 residues long.

This clone has more than one count but fewer than ten. The rearrangement links TRBV9 to TRBJ1-6; D call uncertain. Deletions cut 0 bases from V and 9 bases from J, with 10 bases between. The CDR3 has 14 amino acids. Germline V lookup: CDR1 SGDLS, CDR2 YYNGEE. The CDR3 protein is CASSVENGVSPLHF. DNA for the CDR3: TGTGCCAGCAGCGTAGAAAATGGGGTTTCACCCCTCCACTTT.

This clone has only a few counts. The rearrangement uses TRBV11-1 and TRBJ2-5, with 10 bases identical to TRBD1. CDR1 is SGHAT, CDR2 FQDESV, per germline (reference sequence). Germline trimming cut 5 bases from V and 5 bases from J; bases unmatched to any gene: 2. This CDR3 region has 13 residues. This chain's CDR3 is CASSRTGGETQYF. CDR3 bases: TGTGCCAGCAGCCGGACAGGGGGGGAGACCCAGTACTTC.

The rearrangement links TRBV30 to TRBJ1-4; D uncertain. The CDR3 loop spans 14 amino acids. CDR1 and CDR2 (germline): GTSNPN, SVGIG (reference sequence). V gave up 0 bases and J gave up 7 bases, with 12 bases separating them. CDR3: CAWSVREFGEKLFF. As DNA, the CDR3 is TGTGCCTGGAGTGTACGGGAGTTTGGTGAAAAACTGTTTTTT.

The chain joins TRBV11-2 to TRBJ2-7; 10 bases map to TRBD1. CDR1 and CDR2 from the germline V gene are SGHAT and FQNNGV. The V and J ends lost 5 bases and 2 bases, in that order; junction bases with no gene match: 9. CDR3 length: 16 residues. This chain's CDR3 is CASSTWTGGLTYEQYF. The DNA for the CDR3 is TGTGCCAGCAGCACGTGGACAGGGGGATTGACCTACGAGCAGTACTTC.

The genes are TRBV5-1 and TRBJ2-2; the match to TRBD1 covers 7 bases. The CDR3 is made up of 17 amino acids. V shed 3 bases, J shed 0 bases, and the junction held 8 bases outside the gene matches. Germline loops: CDR1 SGHRS, CDR2 YFSETQ. In DNA form, the CDR3 reads TGCGCCAGCAGCTGGGGGAACAGGGGTTCGAACACCGGGGAGCTGTTTTTT. Residues: CASSWGNRGSNTGELFF.

The gene calls are TRBV28 and TRBJ2-1; tentative D call: TRBD1 (6 bases). Per germline, CDR1 MDHEN and CDR2 SYDVKM. V was pared by 8 bases and J by 8 bases, with 19 bases between. This CDR3 comprises 14 residues. The CDR3 reads CASLDRYPLHEQFF. The CDR3, as DNA: TGTGCCAGCCTAGACAGGTATCCCCTCCATGAGCAGTTCTTC.

This clone showed up just a few times. The V gene is TRBV30, the J gene TRBJ2-7, with TRBD2 matching 13 bases. The CDR3 loop spans 13 amino acids. V was clipped by 2 bases and J by 12 bases; unmatched bases: 7. Germline V gene data show CDR1 as GTSNPN and CDR2 as SVGIG (reference sequence). The CDR3 DNA is TGTGCCTGGAGTAAAGGACTAGCGGGAGAAGGGTACTTC. It encodes CAWSKGLAGEGYF.